The present entry profiles one T cell receptor (beta chain) with its context. This sample is drawn from a study of PD-L1 blockade in urothelial cancer. This CDR3 contains 15 residues. Deletions cut 2 bases from V and 1 base from J, with 9 bases between. Looked up from germline, CDR1 is MNHEY and CDR2 is SVGAGI. Time point: peripheral blood 6 weeks after treatment start. Some clones are missing from TCRdb's copy, which holds only in-frame ones; the method was immunoSEQ multiplex PCR. The table has 80,000 to 95,000 clones, around four fifths seen once. The input for sequencing was PBMCs, taken around atezolizumab (anti-PD-L1) treatment. V usage is TRBV6-5 and J usage is TRBJ2-1; D is uncertain. The receptor's source is a man between 65 and 85 years old with urothelial cancer. The CDR3 DNA is TGTGCCAGCAGTTACGAGCCTCATTCCTACAATGAGCAGTTCTTC. Protein: CASSYEPHSYNEQFF.